This TCR beta chain was sequenced in a study of T cells after yellow fever vaccination. The CDR3 totals 11 residues, both ends included. The germline V gene has CDR1 MNHEY and CDR2 SVGEGT. This clonotype was counted between two and nine times. Because the CDR3's place on the DNA is in doubt, the DNA is left out and the CDR3 is given as listed by TCRdb. TCRdb recomputed calls from the 5' RACE reads with MiXCR, one row per CDR3 protein. This sample has about 340,000 distinct CDR3 sequences, with 8.7% found just once. This receptor was taken from a man between 18 and 35 years old who received the YFV17D yellow fever vaccine. Sequencing used PBMCs, obtained on the day of the first yellow fever vaccination. This chain uses TRBV6-2 or TRBV6-3 with TRBJ2-1. The CDR3 protein is CASSSSGEQFF.